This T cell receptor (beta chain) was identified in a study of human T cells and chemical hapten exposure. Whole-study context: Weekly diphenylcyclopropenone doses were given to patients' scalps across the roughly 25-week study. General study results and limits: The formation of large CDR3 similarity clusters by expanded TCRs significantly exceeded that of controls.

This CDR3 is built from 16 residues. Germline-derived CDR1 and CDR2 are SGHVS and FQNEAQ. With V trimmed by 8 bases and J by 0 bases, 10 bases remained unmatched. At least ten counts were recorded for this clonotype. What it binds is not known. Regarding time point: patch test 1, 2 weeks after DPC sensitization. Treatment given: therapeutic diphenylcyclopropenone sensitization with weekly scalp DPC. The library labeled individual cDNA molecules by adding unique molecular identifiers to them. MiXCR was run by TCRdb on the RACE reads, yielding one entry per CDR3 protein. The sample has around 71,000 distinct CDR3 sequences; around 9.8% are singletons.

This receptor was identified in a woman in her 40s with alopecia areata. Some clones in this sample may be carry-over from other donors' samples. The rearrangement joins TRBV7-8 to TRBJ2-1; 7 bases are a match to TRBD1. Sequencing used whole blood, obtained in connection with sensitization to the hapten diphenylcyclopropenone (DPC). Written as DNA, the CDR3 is TGTGCCAGCCGCAGATCCGGGACAGCCTCCTACAATGAGCAGTTCTTC. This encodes CASRRSGTASYNEQFF.